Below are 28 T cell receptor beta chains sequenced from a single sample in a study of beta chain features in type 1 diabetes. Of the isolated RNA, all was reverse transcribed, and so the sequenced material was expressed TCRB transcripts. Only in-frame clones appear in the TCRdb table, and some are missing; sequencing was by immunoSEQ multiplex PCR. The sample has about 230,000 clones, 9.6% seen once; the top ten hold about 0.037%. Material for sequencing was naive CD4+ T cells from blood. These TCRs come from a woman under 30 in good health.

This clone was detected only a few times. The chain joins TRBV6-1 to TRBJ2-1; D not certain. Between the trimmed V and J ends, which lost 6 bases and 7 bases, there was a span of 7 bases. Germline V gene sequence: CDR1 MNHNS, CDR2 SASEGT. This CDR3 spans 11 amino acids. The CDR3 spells CASRLFNEQFF. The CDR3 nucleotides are TGTGCCAGCAGATTATTTAATGAGCAGTTCTTC.

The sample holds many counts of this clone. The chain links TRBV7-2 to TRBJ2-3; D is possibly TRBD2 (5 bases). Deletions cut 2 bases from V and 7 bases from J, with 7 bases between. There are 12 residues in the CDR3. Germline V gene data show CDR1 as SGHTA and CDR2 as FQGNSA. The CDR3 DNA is TGTGCCAGCAGCTTAACCGGGAATACGCAGTATTTT. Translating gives CASSLTGNTQYF. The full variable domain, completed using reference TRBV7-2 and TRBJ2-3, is GAGVSQSPSNKVTEKGKDVELRCDPISGHTALYWYRQSLGQGLEFLIYFQGNSAPDKSGLPSDRFSAERTGGSVSTLTIQRTQQEDSAVYLCASSLTGNTQYFGPGTRLTVL.

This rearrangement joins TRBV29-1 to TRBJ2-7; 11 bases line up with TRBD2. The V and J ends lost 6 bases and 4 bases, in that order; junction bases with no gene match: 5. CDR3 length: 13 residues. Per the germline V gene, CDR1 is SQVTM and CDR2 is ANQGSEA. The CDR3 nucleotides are TGCAGCGTGGGCGGGACTAGCGGTTACGAGCAGTACTTC. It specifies CSVGGTSGYEQYF.

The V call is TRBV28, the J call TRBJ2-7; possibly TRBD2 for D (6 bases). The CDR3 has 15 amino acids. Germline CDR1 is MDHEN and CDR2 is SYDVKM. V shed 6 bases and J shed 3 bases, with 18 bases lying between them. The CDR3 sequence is CASSSLTGTFYEQYF. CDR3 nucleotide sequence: TGTGCCAGCAGCTCACTCACCGGGACTTTCTACGAGCAGTACTTC.

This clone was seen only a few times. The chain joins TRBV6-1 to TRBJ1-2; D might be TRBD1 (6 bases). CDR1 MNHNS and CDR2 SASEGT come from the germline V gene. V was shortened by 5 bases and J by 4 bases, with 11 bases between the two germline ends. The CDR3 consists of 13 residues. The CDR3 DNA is TGTGCCAGCAGTTCTCGACAGGTCTATGGCTACACCTTC. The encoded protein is CASSSRQVYGYTF.

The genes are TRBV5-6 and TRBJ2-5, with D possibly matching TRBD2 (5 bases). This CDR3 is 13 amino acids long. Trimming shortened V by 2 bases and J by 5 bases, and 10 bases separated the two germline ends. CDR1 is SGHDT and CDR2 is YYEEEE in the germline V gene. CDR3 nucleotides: TGTGCCAGCAGCTTAACCGGGGTGGAGACCCAGTACTTC. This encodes CASSLTGVETQYF.

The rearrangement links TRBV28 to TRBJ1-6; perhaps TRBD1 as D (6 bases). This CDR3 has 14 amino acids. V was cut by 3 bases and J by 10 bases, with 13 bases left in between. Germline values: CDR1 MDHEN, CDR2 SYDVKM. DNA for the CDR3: TGTGCCAGCAGTTTGTACAGGGTAGGGTCACCCCTCCACTTT. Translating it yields CASSLYRVGSPLHF.

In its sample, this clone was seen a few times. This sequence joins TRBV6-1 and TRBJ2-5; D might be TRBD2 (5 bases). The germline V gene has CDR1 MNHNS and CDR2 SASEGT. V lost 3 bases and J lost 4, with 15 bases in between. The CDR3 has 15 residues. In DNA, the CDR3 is TGTGCCAGCAGTGAGCCCTACCGACGGGGAGAGACCCAGTACTTC. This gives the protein CASSEPYRRGETQYF.

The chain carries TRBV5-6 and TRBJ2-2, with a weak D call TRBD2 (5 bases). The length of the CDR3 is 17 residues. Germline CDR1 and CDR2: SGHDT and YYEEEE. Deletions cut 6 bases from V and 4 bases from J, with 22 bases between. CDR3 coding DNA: TGTGCCAGCACCCTCCCGGGAAAAGGGAAGGGCACCGGGGAGCTGTTTTTT. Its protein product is CASTLPGKGKGTGELFF.

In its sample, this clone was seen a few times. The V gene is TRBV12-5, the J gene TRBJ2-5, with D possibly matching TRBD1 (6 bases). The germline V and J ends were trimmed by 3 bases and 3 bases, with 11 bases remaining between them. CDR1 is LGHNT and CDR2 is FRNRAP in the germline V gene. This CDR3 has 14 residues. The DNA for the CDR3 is TGTGCTAGTGGTTTCGGCCAGGGGAAAGAGACCCAGTACTTC. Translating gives CASGFGQGKETQYF.

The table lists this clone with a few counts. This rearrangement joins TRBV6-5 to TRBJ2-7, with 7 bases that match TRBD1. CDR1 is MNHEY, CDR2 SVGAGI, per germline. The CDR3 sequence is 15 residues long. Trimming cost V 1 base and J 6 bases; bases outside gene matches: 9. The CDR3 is CASSYFGTVASEQYF. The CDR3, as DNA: TGTGCCAGCAGTTACTTCGGGACAGTGGCCTCCGAGCAGTACTTC.

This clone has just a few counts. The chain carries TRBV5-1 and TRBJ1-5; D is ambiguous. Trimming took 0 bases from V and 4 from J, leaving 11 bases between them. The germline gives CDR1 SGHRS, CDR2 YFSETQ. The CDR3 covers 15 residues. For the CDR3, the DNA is TGCGCCAGCAGCTTGGAGGGAGGGATAAATCAGCCCCAGCATTTT. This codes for CASSLEGGINQPQHF. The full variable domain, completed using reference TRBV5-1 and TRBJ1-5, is KAGVTQTPRYLIKTRGQQVTLSCSPISGHRSVSWYQQTPGQGLQFLFEYFSETQRNKGNFPGRFSGRQFSNSRSEMNVSTLELGDSALYLCASSLEGGINQPQHFGDGTRLSIL.

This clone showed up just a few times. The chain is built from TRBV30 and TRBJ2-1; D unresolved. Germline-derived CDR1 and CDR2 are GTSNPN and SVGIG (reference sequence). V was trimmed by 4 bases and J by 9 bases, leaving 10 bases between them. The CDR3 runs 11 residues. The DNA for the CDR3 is TGTGCCTGGATCAATATCGGTGAGCAGTTCTTC. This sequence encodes CAWINIGEQFF.

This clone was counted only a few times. DNA of the CDR3: TGCGCCAGCAGCCTCAGGGGGCTTTCTGGAAACACCATATATTTT. It translates to CASSLRGLSGNTIYF. This chain connects TRBV5-1 to TRBJ1-3; 8 bases agree with TRBD1. Unmatched junction bases numbered 4, after V lost 4 bases and J lost 1 base. CDR1 and CDR2 (germline): SGHRS, YFSETQ. The length of the CDR3 is 15 residues. Using reference TRBV5-1 and TRBJ1-3 for the parts outside the CDR3, the full variable domain is KAGVTQTPRYLIKTRGQQVTLSCSPISGHRSVSWYQQTPGQGLQFLFEYFSETQRNKGNFPGRFSGRQFSNSRSEMNVSTLELGDSALYLCASSLRGLSGNTIYFGEGSWLTVV.

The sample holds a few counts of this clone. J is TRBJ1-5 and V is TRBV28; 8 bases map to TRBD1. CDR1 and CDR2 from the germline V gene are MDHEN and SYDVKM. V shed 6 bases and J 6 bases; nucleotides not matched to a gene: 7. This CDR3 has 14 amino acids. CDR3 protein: CASRAGGRGQPQHF. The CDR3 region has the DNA TGTGCCAGCAGGGCAGGGGGCCGGGGTCAGCCCCAGCATTTT.

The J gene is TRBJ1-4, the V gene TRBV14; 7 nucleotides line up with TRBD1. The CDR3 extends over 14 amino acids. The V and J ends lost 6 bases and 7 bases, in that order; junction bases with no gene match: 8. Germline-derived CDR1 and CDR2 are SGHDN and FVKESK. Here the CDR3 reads CASSTGERAEKLFF. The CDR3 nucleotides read TGTGCCAGCAGTACAGGGGAGAGAGCTGAAAAACTGTTTTTT.

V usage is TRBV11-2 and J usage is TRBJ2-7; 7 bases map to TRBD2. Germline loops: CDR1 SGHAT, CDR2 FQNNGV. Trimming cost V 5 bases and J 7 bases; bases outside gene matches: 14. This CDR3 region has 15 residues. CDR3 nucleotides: TGTGCCAGCAGCGGGGGGGGGACGGGTTTAGTGGAGCAGTACTTC. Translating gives CASSGGGTGLVEQYF.

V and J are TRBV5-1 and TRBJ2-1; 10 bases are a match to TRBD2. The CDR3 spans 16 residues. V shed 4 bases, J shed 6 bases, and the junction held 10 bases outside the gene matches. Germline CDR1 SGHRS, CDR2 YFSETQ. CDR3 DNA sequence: TGCGCCAGCAGCCCCAACCCAGCGGGGGGGCTCAATGAGCAGTTCTTC. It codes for CASSPNPAGGLNEQFF.

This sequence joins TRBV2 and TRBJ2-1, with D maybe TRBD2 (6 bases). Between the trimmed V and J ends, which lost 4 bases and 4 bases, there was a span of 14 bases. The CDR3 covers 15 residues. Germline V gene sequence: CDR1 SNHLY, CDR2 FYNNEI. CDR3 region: CASSGGLAQYNEQFF. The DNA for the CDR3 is TGTGCCAGCAGTGGAGGCCTAGCGCAGTACAATGAGCAGTTCTTC.

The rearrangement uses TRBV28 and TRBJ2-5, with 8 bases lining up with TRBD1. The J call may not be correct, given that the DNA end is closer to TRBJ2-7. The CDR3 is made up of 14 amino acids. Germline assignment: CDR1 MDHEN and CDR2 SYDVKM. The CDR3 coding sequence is TGTGCCAGCAGCCGCGGACAGGGAGGATACGAGCAGTACTTC. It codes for CASSRGQGGYEQYF.

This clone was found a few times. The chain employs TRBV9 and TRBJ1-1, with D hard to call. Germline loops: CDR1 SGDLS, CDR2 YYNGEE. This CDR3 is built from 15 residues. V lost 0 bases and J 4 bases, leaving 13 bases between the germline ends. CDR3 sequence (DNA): TGTGCCAGCAGCGTAGAGGATAGGCCGGGCACTGAAGCTTTCTTT. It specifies CASSVEDRPGTEAFF.

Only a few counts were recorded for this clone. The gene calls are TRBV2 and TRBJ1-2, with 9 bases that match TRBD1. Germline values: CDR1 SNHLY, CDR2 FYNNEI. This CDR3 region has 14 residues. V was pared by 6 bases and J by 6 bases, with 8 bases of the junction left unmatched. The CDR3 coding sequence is TGTGCCAGCAGGGCTGTCGGACAGGGGAATGGCTACACCTTC. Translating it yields CASRAVGQGNGYTF.

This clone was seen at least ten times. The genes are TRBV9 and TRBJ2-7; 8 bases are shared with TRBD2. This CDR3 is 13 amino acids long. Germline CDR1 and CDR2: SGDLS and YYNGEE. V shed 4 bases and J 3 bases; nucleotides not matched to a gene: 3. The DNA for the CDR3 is TGTGCCAGCAGCAAAGGGACTAGCTACGAGCAGTACTTC. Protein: CASSKGTSYEQYF. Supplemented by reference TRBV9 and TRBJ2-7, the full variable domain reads DSGVTQTPKHLITATGQRVTLRCSPRSGDLSVYWYQQSLDQGLQFLIQYYNGEERAKGNILERFSAQQFPDLHSELNLSSLELGDSALYFCASSKGTSYEQYFGPGTRLTVT.

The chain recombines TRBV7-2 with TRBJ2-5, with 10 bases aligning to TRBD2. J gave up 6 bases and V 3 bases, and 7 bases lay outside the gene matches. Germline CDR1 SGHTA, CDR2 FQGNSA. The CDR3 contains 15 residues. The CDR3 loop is CASSLEREGLKTQYF. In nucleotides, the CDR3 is TGTGCCAGCAGCTTGGAGCGGGAGGGCCTAAAGACCCAGTACTTC. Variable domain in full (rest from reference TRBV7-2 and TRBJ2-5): GAGVSQSPSNKVTEKGKDVELRCDPISGHTALYWYRQSLGQGLEFLIYFQGNSAPDKSGLPSDRFSAERTGGSVSTLTIQRTQQEDSAVYLCASSLEREGLKTQYFGPGTRLLVL.

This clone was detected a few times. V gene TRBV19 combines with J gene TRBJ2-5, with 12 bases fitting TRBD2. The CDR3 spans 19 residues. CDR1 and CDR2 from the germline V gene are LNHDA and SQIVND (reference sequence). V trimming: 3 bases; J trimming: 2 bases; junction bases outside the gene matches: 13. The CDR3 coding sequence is TGTGCCAGTAGTATGGGTCCCAGGACTAGCGGGAACTTACAAGAGACCCAGTACTTC. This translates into CASSMGPRTSGNLQETQYF.

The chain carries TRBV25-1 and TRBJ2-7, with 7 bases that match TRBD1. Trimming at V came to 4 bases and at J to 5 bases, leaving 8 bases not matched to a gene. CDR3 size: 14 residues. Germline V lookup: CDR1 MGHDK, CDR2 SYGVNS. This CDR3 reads CASSVATGYDEQYF. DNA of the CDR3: TGTGCCAGCAGTGTAGCGACAGGGTATGACGAGCAGTACTTC.

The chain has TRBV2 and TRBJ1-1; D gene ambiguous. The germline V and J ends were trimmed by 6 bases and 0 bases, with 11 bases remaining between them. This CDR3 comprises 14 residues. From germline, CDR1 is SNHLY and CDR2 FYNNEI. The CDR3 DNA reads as TGTGCCAGCAGACGACTGACGGTGAACACTGAAGCTTTCTTT. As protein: CASRRLTVNTEAFF.

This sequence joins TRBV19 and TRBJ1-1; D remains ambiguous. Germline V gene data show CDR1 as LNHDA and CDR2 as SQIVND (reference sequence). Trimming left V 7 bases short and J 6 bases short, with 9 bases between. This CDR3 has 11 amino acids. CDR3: CASTRLAEAFF. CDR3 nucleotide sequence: TGTGCCAGTACGAGATTGGCTGAAGCTTTCTTT.